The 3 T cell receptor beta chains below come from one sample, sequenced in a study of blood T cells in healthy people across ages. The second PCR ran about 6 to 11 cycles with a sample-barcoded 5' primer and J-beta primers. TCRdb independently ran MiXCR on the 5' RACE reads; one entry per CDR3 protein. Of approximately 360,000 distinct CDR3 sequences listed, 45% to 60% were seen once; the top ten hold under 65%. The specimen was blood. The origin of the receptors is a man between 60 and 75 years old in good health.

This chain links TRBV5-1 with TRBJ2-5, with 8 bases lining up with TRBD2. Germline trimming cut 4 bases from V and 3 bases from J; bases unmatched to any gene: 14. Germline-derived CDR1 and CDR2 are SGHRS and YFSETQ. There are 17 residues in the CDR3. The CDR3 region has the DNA TGCGCCAGCAGCCTGGGACCAACGGGACTAGGGAAAGAGACCCAGTACTTC. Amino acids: CASSLGPTGLGKETQYF.

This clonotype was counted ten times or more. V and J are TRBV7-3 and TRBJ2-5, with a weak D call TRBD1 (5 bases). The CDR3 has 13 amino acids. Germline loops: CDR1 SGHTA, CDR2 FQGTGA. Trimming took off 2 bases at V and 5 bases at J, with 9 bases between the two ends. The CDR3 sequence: CASSLGATETQYF. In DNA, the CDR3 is TGTGCCAGCAGCTTAGGGGCTACGGAGACCCAGTACTTC. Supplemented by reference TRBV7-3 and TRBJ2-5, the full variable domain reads GAGVSQTPSNKVTEKGKYVELRCDPISGHTALYWYRQSLGQGPEFLIYFQGTGAADDSGLPNDRFFAVRPEGSVSTLKIQRTERGDSAVYLCASSLGATETQYFGPGTRLLVL.

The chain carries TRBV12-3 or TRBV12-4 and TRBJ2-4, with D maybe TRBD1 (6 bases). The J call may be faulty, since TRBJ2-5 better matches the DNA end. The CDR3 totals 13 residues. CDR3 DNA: TGTGCCAGCAGGCCCGCAGGGGAAGAGACCCAGTACTTC. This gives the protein CASRPAGEETQYF.